The 25 T cell receptor beta chains presented below share a single source sample, sequenced in a study of early T cells in non-severe SARS-CoV-2 infection (dated by TCRdb to about 2021). To prepare the library, 5' RACE was applied. For sequencing, a NextSeq 500 was employed. Using fastp trimming at Q25 and MiXCR clonotype assembly, TCRdb reanalyzed the public sequencing data and kept in-frame beta chains. One record per CDR3 amino acid sequence lists the most common genes and DNA. Across this sample there are some 78,000 distinct CDR3 sequences, with less than 15% seen only once. Of the sample, around 6% falls within the top ten clones. Sequencing was done on a sample of whole blood. The source of these receptors is an adult who was a healthcare worker with PCR-confirmed SARS-CoV-2 infection or an uninfected control (not recorded which).

This chain joins TRBV15 and TRBJ2-2; TRBD1 aligns across 12 bases. CDR1 and CDR2 from the germline V gene are LNHNV and YYDKDF (reference sequence). With V trimmed by 3 bases and J by 4 bases, 0 bases remained unmatched. The CDR3 spans 15 residues. The CDR3 region is CATSRGQGATGELFF. The CDR3 DNA is TGTGCCACCAGCAGGGGACAGGGGGCCACCGGGGAGCTGTTTTTT.

This clonotype was detected a few times. The gene calls are TRBV15 and TRBJ2-5, with D possibly TRBD1 on 6 matching bases. The germline V gene has CDR1 LNHNV and CDR2 YYDKDF (reference sequence). The CDR3 runs 13 residues. Trimming removed 7 bases at V and 5 bases at J, with 14 bases between. The CDR3 DNA is TGTGCCACCAAGGGCACAGGGTTTGAGACCCAGTACTTC. This gives the protein CATKGTGFETQYF.

This clonotype came up many times. V and J are TRBV6-1 and TRBJ2-4; TRBD2 aligns across 7 bases. With V trimmed by 2 bases and J by 0 bases, 10 bases remained unmatched. This CDR3 is built from 18 residues. Germline CDR1 and CDR2: MNHNS and SASEGT. The CDR3 here is CASSEQGGAFLAKNIQYF. The CDR3 nucleotides read TGTGCCAGCAGTGAACAGGGAGGGGCCTTCCTAGCCAAAAACATTCAGTACTTC.

This clonotype was counted ten times or more. In DNA, the CDR3 is TGTGCCAGCTCACCAAGTTCAGATACGCAGTATTTT. Its translation: CASSPSSDTQYF. The chain combines TRBV18 with TRBJ2-3; D remains unclear. The CDR3 consists of 12 residues. Trimming removed 2 bases from V and 4 bases from J, with 4 bases in between. Germline-derived CDR1 and CDR2 are KGHSH and LQKENI.

This clonotype was recorded many times. The chain carries TRBV20-1 and TRBJ1-1, with D unresolved. The V and J ends lost 2 bases and 7 bases respectively, with 11 bases between them. Germline V CDR1 and CDR2: DFQATT, SNEGSKA (reference sequence). The CDR3 sequence is 12 residues long. CDR3 nucleotide sequence: TGCAGTGCTAGAAAGAATTCCGGTGAAGCTTTCTTT. Translated: CSARKNSGEAFF.

This clonotype was found a few times. A junction end diverges from the germline sequence, so it may reflect a read error. This chain uses TRBV2 with TRBJ2-7, with 9 positions matching TRBD1. CDR1 and CDR2 (germline): SNHLY, FYNNEI. The CDR3 is 14 residues long. DNA for the CDR3: TGTGCCAGCAGCCTGGGACAGGGCCCCACGGGAGGCACTTTC. Amino acid sequence: CASSLGQGPTGGTF.

This chain connects TRBV20-1 to TRBJ1-2, with D tentatively TRBD1 (6 bases). The CDR3 has 12 residues. The germline V gene encodes CDR1 DFQATT and CDR2 SNEGSKA (reference sequence). The V end was cut by 5 bases, the J end by 4 bases, with 11 bases between. The CDR3 nucleotides read TGCAGTGCTCAAACAGGGAGCTATGGCTACACCTTC. Its translation: CSAQTGSYGYTF.

This clonotype was detected a few times. This chain uses TRBV6-6 with TRBJ2-2, with 13 bases fitting TRBD2. The trim removed 5 bases at V and 0 bases at J, leaving 0 bases unmatched. The CDR3 extends over 16 amino acids. In germline, CDR1 is MNHNY, CDR2 SVGAGI (reference sequence). DNA of the CDR3: TGTGCCAGCAGTACTAGCGGGGGGGCGAACACCGGGGAGCTGTTTTTT. Its translation is CASSTSGGANTGELFF.

The J gene is TRBJ1-1, the V gene TRBV2; possibly TRBD1 for D (5 bases). CDR1 SNHLY and CDR2 FYNNEI come from the germline V gene. Trimming shortened V by 3 bases and J by 3 bases, and 14 bases separated the two germline ends. CDR3 length equals 15 residues. The DNA for the CDR3 is TGTGCCAGCAGTGAGGGGAACAGGCCTTACACTGAAGCTTTCTTT. The encoded protein is CASSEGNRPYTEAFF.

In this sample, this clonotype turned up many times. This chain connects TRBV5-4 to TRBJ1-3, with D unresolved. CDR1 is SGHNT and CDR2 is YYREEE in the germline V gene (reference sequence). CDR3 length: 15 residues. Deletions cut 1 base from V and 0 bases from J, with 8 bases between. In DNA form, the CDR3 reads TGTGCCAGCAGCTTGAACGGCTTCTCTGGAAACACCATATATTTT. This encodes CASSLNGFSGNTIYF.

This clonotype has at least ten counts. The V and J genes are TRBV6-2 or TRBV6-3 and TRBJ2-1, with TRBD2 as a possible D gene (6 bases). V lost 6 bases and J 0 bases, leaving 27 bases between the germline ends. This CDR3 is built from 20 residues. CDR1 is MNHEY, CDR2 SVGEGT, per germline. The CDR3 reads CASSLSGGPLAFVSYNEQFF. The CDR3 DNA sequence: TGTGCCAGCAGCTTAAGTGGCGGCCCTCTAGCGTTTGTCTCCTACAATGAGCAGTTCTTC.

This clonotype has ten or more counts. This chain uses TRBV7-2 with TRBJ1-6; a weak D match, TRBD1 (6 bases). Looked up from germline, CDR1 is SGHTA and CDR2 is FQGNSA. The CDR3 contains 16 residues. V was clipped by 0 bases and J by 9 bases, with 15 bases between them. CDR3 bases: TGTGCCAGCAGCTTAGCGCGCAGGGGACGGTTTTCACCCCTCCACTTT. Protein sequence: CASSLARRGRFSPLHF.

The chain is built from TRBV5-6 and TRBJ1-1; no clear D gene. CDR1 and CDR2 from the germline V gene are SGHDT and YYEEEE. This CDR3 has 12 residues. Trimming cost V 4 bases and J 4 bases, with 8 bases left between them. CDR3 DNA: TGTGCCAGCAGCGGAAGAGGCACTGAAGCTTTCTTT. Its translation: CASSGRGTEAFF.

A remark on this clonotype: One end of the junction is discordant with germline, which a read error may explain. In DNA, the CDR3 is TGTGCCTGCAGCCAGATGGGCAATGAAGCTTTCTTT. Protein product: CACSQMGNEAFF. V is TRBV5-4 and J is TRBJ1-1, with D uncertain. The CDR3 is made up of 12 amino acids. Germline CDR1 reads SGHNT; CDR2 reads YYREEE (reference sequence).

The rearrangement links TRBV28 to TRBJ2-1; no firm D call. The CDR3 consists of 15 residues. Per the germline V gene, CDR1 is MDHEN and CDR2 is SYDVKM. Trimming pared 4 bases from V and 0 bases from J, leaving 10 bases between. The CDR3: CASSSYPSSYNEQFF. CDR3 in DNA: TGTGCCAGCAGTTCATACCCAAGCTCCTACAATGAGCAGTTCTTC. The full variable domain, with the rest looked up from reference TRBV28 and TRBJ2-1, is DVKVTQSSRYLVKRTGEKVFLECVQDMDHENMFWYRQDPGLGLRLIYFSYDVKMKEKGDIPEGYSVSREKKERFSLILESASTNQTSMYLCASSSYPSSYNEQFFGPGTRLTVL.

The chain recombines TRBV7-9 with TRBJ1-6; D gene ambiguous. The germline gives CDR1 SEHNR, CDR2 FQNEAQ (reference sequence). The CDR3 consists of 14 residues. Trimming took 2 bases from V and 7 from J, leaving 9 bases between them. The CDR3 sequence: CASSLRAANSPLHF. In DNA form, the CDR3 reads TGTGCCAGCAGCTTACGGGCGGCGAATTCACCCCTCCACTTT.

The chain has TRBV6-1 and TRBJ2-7; D is tentatively TRBD1 or TRBD2 (5 bases each). Germline V CDR1 and CDR2: MNHNS, SASEGT. V lost 7 bases and J 7 bases, leaving 14 bases between the germline ends. The CDR3 covers 12 residues. The CDR3 region is CASTGTVGEQYF. The CDR3 DNA sequence: TGTGCCAGCACCGGGACGGTGGGAGAGCAGTACTTC.

This clonotype was counted between two and nine times. V and J are TRBV29-1 and TRBJ2-5; D is perhaps TRBD2 (5 bases). This CDR3 has 14 amino acids. Germline V gene data show CDR1 as SQVTM and CDR2 as ANQGSEA. V shed 3 bases and J shed 0 bases, with 11 bases lying between them. The CDR3 nucleotides read TGCAGCGTTGAGGGAGCCTTGAACCAAGAGACCCAGTACTTC. Protein: CSVEGALNQETQYF.

Many counts were recorded for this clonotype. The CDR3 nucleotides read TGCGCCAGCAGCCAAGGACTAGCGGTGGAGACCCAGTACTTC. Protein product: CASSQGLAVETQYF. The chain combines TRBV4-1 with TRBJ2-5; TRBD2 agrees at 9 bases. The CDR3 has 14 amino acids. The germline V gene has CDR1 MGHRA and CDR2 YSYEKL. Trimming removed 1 base from V and 5 bases from J; junction bases left unmatched: 2.

This clonotype was recorded a few times. This chain joins TRBV7-2 and TRBJ2-4; TRBD2 agrees at 11 bases. The CDR3 loop spans 16 amino acids. V was clipped by 5 bases and J by 1 base; unmatched bases: 4. CDR1 SGHTA and CDR2 FQGNSA come from the germline V gene. CDR3 sequence reads: CASSPRLAGAKNIQYF. CDR3 nucleotides: TGTGCCAGCAGCCCTCGACTAGCGGGGGCCAAAAACATTCAGTACTTC.

This CDR3 is CASSGRGPYTDTQYF. CDR3 in DNA: TGTGCCAGCAGCGGAAGAGGGCCCTACACAGATACGCAGTATTTT. V and J are TRBV9 and TRBJ2-3, with D tentatively TRBD2 (5 bases). V gave up 3 bases and J gave up 2 bases, with 13 bases separating them. Germline V gene lookup returns CDR1 SGDLS and CDR2 YYNGEE. The CDR3 is 15 residues long.

Worth noting for this clonotype: Since a much larger clone is just one base distant, this may be a read error. This rearrangement joins TRBV18 to TRBJ1-1; the D gene is possibly TRBD1 (6 bases). Germline-derived CDR1 and CDR2 are KGHSH and LQKENI. V gave up 3 bases and J gave up 5 bases, with 13 bases separating them. The length of the CDR3 is 14 residues. The CDR3 region is CASSPRTEFTEAFF. The CDR3 nucleotides are TGTGCCAGCTCACCTAGGACAGAGTTTACTGAAGCTTTCTTT.

This clonotype was seen many times. The V gene is TRBV20-1, the J gene TRBJ2-1; 7 bases align to TRBD2. The CDR3 is 17 amino acids. J was trimmed by 0 bases and V by 6 bases; bases with no gene match: 14. From germline, CDR1 is DFQATT and CDR2 SNEGSKA (reference sequence). As DNA, the CDR3 is TGCAGTGCGAAGTTCCGCCACGGGGGGAGCTCCTACAATGAGCAGTTCTTC. It yields the protein CSAKFRHGGSSYNEQFF.

This clonotype came up once. The chain is built from TRBV27 and TRBJ2-7, with D possibly being TRBD1 (6 bases). Germline assignment: CDR1 MNHEY and CDR2 SMNVEV (reference sequence). The germline V and J ends were trimmed by 9 bases and 0 bases, with 12 bases remaining between them. The CDR3 sequence is 13 residues long. In nucleotides, the CDR3 is TGTGCCAGTGCGAGGGGGAGCTCCTACGAGCAGTACTTC. Amino acids: CASARGSSYEQYF.

The rearrangement uses TRBV29-1 and TRBJ2-4; the D is unclear. Germline CDR1 SQVTM, CDR2 ANQGSEA. Trimming removed 3 bases from V and 3 bases from J, with 9 bases in between. The CDR3 is 13 amino acids. DNA of the CDR3: TGCAGCGTTGATTCCAGCCGCAAAAACATTCAGTACTTC. Protein: CSVDSSRKNIQYF.